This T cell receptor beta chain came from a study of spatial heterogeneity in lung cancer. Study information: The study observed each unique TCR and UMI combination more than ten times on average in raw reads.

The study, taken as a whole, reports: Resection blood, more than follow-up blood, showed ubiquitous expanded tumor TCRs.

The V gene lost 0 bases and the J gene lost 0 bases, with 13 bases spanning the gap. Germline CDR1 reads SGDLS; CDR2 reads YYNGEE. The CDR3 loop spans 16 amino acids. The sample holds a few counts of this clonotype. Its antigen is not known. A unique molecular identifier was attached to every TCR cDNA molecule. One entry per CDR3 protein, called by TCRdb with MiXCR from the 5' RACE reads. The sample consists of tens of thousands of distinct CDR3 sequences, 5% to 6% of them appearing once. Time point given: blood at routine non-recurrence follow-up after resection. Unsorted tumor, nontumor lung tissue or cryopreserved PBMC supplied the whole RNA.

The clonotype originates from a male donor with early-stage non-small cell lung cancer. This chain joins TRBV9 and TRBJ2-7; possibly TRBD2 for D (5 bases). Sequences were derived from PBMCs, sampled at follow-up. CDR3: CASSVDSAVRSYEQYV. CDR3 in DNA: TGTGCCAGCAGCGTAGATTCAGCGGTTCGCTCCTACGAGCAGTACGTC.